Shown below are 9 T cell receptor beta chains from a single sample sequenced in a study of response to subunit inactivated influenza vaccine. TCRdb recomputed calls from the RT-PCR reads with MiXCR, one row per CDR3 protein. The data hold approximately 700,000 distinct CDR3 sequences, with approximately 15% observed a single time. Sequencing used PBMCs from blood, obtained 14 to 15 days before vaccination. The receptors were sampled from a man in his fifties who received an inactivated influenza vaccine.

The chain joins TRBV9 to TRBJ2-5, with 9 bases fitting TRBD1. The CDR3 has 16 amino acids. CDR1 is SGDLS and CDR2 is YYNGEE in the germline V gene. V lost 1 base, J lost 1 base, and 5 bases stayed unmatched. DNA for the CDR3: TGTGCCAGCAGCGTATTACCGGGACAGGGCCAAGAGACCCAGTACTTC. Translation gives CASSVLPGQGQETQYF.

This clonotype was detected a few times. The rearrangement uses TRBV3-1 and TRBJ2-5, with 8 bases aligning to TRBD2. Unmatched junction bases numbered 7, after V lost 5 bases and J lost 5 bases. Germline V gene data show CDR1 as LGHDT and CDR2 as YNNKEL (reference sequence). This CDR3 is built from 14 residues. CDR3 sequence reads: CASSGRTSLETQYF. The CDR3 nucleotides read TGTGCCAGCAGCGGAAGGACTAGCCTGGAGACCCAGTACTTC.

This clonotype was observed a few times. The chain carries TRBV9 and TRBJ2-1; 15 bases map to TRBD2. With 3 bases clipped from V and 10 bases from J, the junction kept 8 bases outside the gene matches. Germline V gene sequence: CDR1 SGDLS, CDR2 YYNGEE. The CDR3 is 16 residues long. The CDR3 DNA follows: TGTGCCAGCAGCGCACACTCCGGACTAGCGGGAGGGGAGCAGTTCTTC. It encodes CASSAHSGLAGGEQFF. Together with reference TRBV9 and TRBJ2-1, the CDR3 gives the full variable domain: DSGVTQTPKHLITATGQRVTLRCSPRSGDLSVYWYQQSLDQGLQFLIQYYNGEERAKGNILERFSAQQFPDLHSELNLSSLELGDSALYFCASSAHSGLAGGEQFFGPGTRLTVL.

There are a few counts of this clonotype. This chain joins TRBV7-9 and TRBJ2-1; 7 nucleotides agree with TRBD1. The germline V gene has CDR1 SEHNR and CDR2 FQNEAQ (reference sequence). CDR3 length equals 16 residues. The trim removed 6 bases at V and 0 bases at J, leaving 8 bases unmatched. CDR3 residues: CASSPEGASSYNEQFF. The CDR3 region has the DNA TGTGCCAGCAGTCCAGAGGGGGCGAGCTCCTACAATGAGCAGTTCTTC.

This clonotype showed up just a few times. This chain joins TRBV4-2 and TRBJ2-3; D may be TRBD1 or TRBD2 (5 bases each). This CDR3 has 17 amino acids. Trimming pared 1 base from V and 2 bases from J, leaving 16 bases between. Germline V lookup: CDR1 LGHNA, CDR2 YNFKEQ. As DNA, the CDR3 is TGTGCCAGCAGCCAAGTTGGGGGATTGGGCCCCACAGATACGCAGTATTTT. It translates to CASSQVGGLGPTDTQYF.

This rearrangement joins TRBV6-5 to TRBJ2-7; weak D call: TRBD1 (5 bases). Between the trimmed V and J ends, which lost 4 bases and 6 bases, there was a span of 13 bases. The CDR3 has 13 amino acids. Germline V gene lookup returns CDR1 MNHEY and CDR2 SVGAGI. CDR3 residues: CASSSPRVGEQYF. In DNA, the CDR3 is TGTGCCAGCAGTTCGCCCAGGGTCGGCGAGCAGTACTTC.

V and J are TRBV20-1 and TRBJ2-1, with 10 bases lining up with TRBD1. Per the germline V gene, CDR1 is DFQATT and CDR2 is SNEGSKA (reference sequence). V lost 7 bases to trimming and J lost 5 bases; unmatched junction nucleotides: 11. The CDR3 loop spans 15 amino acids. The CDR3 coding sequence is TGCAGTGGAGGGAGGACAGGGGGTATCAACAATGAGCAGTTCTTC. Protein: CSGGRTGGINNEQFF.

This clonotype was detected only a few times. The chain is built from TRBV29-1 and TRBJ2-1, with TRBD2 matching over 11 bases. Germline V gives CDR1 SQVTM, CDR2 ANQGSEA. V dropped 6 bases and J dropped 8; count of bases not matched to a gene: 12. This CDR3 comprises 15 residues. The CDR3 DNA reads as TGCAGCGTCGATGAGACTAGCGGGGCTTTCGATGAGCAGTTCTTC. It encodes CSVDETSGAFDEQFF.

The chain carries TRBV6-2 or TRBV6-3 and TRBJ2-7; D is uncertain. The CDR3 is 15 amino acids. V gave up 2 bases and J gave up 0 bases, with 11 bases separating them. Germline V gene sequence: CDR1 MNHEY, CDR2 SVGEGT. CDR3 sequence: CASSYKGTRSYEQYF. DNA of the CDR3: TGTGCCAGCAGTTACAAGGGAACACGCTCCTACGAGCAGTACTTC.